A selection of T cell receptor beta chains follows, all from one sample in a study of neurological immune-mediated disorders. TCRdb re-called the 5' RACE reads through MiXCR, storing one row per CDR3 protein. The sample holds some 77,000 distinct CDR3 sequences, approximately 10% seen once. Specimen: PBMCs. The receptors here all came from a man in his fifties or sixties in good health. The CDR3 runs from the conserved cysteine through the conserved F or W. The D gene is left open where the match is weak. Not every row has a clone size; where given, it reads once, few, many or a size class.

>TRBJ2-7|TRBV5-1|.|many
TGCGCCAGCAGCTCGCGCCCGGACAGAACCTACGAGCAGTACTTC
CASSSRPDRTYEQYF
>TRBJ2-1|TRBV5-1|.|many
TGCGCCAGCAGCTTGGCCAAATTGGCAACCAATGAGCAGTTCTTC
CASSLAKLATNEQFF
>TRBJ2-1|TRBV20-1|TRBD1|many
TGCAGTGCTGAACCGGGACAGGGGACGGATGAGCAGTTCTTC
CSAEPGQGTDEQFF
>TRBJ1-1|TRBV5-1|.|many
TGCGCCAGCAGCTTGGGGGGGGGAGTGAACACTGAAGCTTTCTTT
CASSLGGGVNTEAFF
>TRBJ1-1|TRBV10-1|.|many
TGCGCCAGCAGTGAGAGTACAGAAAACACTGAAGCTTTCTTT
CASSESTENTEAFF
>TRBJ1-5|TRBV20-1|TRBD1|many
TGCAGTGCTTCTGGACAGGGGAAGTTCCAGCCCCAGCATTTT
CSASGQGKFQPQHF
>TRBJ1-4|TRBV12-3/TRBV12-4|.|many
TGTGCCAGCAGTGCCTACACATCCCGGGGGGAAAAACTGTTTTTT
CASSAYTSRGEKLFF
>TRBJ2-7|TRBV27|TRBD2|many
TGTGCCAGCAGACCAGCGGGAGGGCCCTACGAGCAGTACTTC
CASRPAGGPYEQYF
>TRBJ2-1|TRBV9|TRBD2|many
TGTGCCAGCAGCGTAGGTACTAGCGGGTCCCACAATGAGCAGTTCTTC
CASSVGTSGSHNEQFF
>TRBJ1-5|TRBV7-2|.|many
TGTGCCAGCAGCTTAGAGGGCTGGGGGTGGCAGCCCCAGCATTTT
CASSLEGWGWQPQHF
>TRBJ2-1|TRBV5-4|TRBD2|many
TGTGCCAGCAGCTTGGGAGGCGGGAGCAACAATGAGCAGTTCTTC
CASSLGGGSNNEQFF
>TRBJ2-7|TRBV6-2/TRBV6-3|.|many
TGTGCCAGCAGAGAAAAGAACAGGGTCTACGAGCAGTACTTC
CASREKNRVYEQYF
>TRBJ2-3|TRBV21-1|.|many
TGTGCCAGCAGCAGTCAGGGGCTTGACACAGATACGCAGTATTTT
CASSSQGLDTDTQYF
>TRBJ2-3|TRBV20-1|TRBD2|.
TGCAGTGCTAGACTAGCGGGCCTTAGCACAGATACGCAGTATTTT
CSARLAGLSTDTQYF
>TRBJ2-2|TRBV5-1|.|many
TGCGCCAGCAGGGTTGCCGGACAGAACACCGGGGAGCTGTTTTTT
CASRVAGQNTGELFF
>TRBJ2-5|TRBV12-3/TRBV12-4|TRBD2|.
TGTGCCAGCAGAGGCGGGGGGGCGAAGGAGACCCAGTACTTC
CASRGGGAKETQYF
>TRBJ2-5|TRBV18|.|many
TGTGCCAGCTCACCACCGTCCGGGAAGGAAGAGACCCAGTACTTC
CASSPPSGKEETQYF
>TRBJ1-5|TRBV20-1|.|many
TGCAGTGGCAGGGACGGCTCACAGCCCCAGCATTTT
CSGRDGSQPQHF